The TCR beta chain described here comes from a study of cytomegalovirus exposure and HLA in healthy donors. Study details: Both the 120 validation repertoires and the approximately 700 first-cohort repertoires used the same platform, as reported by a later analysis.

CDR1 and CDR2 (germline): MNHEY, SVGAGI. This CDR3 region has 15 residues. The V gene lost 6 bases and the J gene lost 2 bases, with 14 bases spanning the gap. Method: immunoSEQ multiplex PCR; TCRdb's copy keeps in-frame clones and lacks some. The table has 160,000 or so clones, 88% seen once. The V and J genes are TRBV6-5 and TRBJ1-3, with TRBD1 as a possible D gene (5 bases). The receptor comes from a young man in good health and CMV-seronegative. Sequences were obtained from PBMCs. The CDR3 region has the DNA TGTGCCAGCAGCCCTGGGCGGGGACCTGGAAACACCATATATTTT. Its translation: CASSPGRGPGNTIYF.